This TCR beta chain was profiled in a study of T cells in Graves' hyperthyroidism and ophthalmopathy. From RNA transcripts, TCR beta CDR3 regions were amplified. First-round RT-PCR of the TCR CDR3 relied on the HTBI primer set. TCRdb ran MiXCR on the multiplex PCR reads and lists one entry per CDR3 protein. The sample contains roughly 330,000 distinct CDR3 sequences, 16% of which appear only once. The CDR3 consists of 14 residues. Germline trimming cut 1 base from V and 7 bases from J; bases unmatched to any gene: 4. Germline CDR1 MGHRA, CDR2 YSYEKL. Sequenced sample: blood. The receptor was isolated from a man in his thirties or forties with Graves' hyperthyroidism. The chain combines TRBV4-1 with TRBJ1-2; 9 bases are shared with TRBD1. The CDR3 nucleotides read TGCGCCAGCAGCCAAGCCGGGACAGGGCTTGGCTACACCTTC. Its translation: CASSQAGTGLGYTF.